The source of this TCR beta chain is a study of cytomegalovirus exposure and HLA in healthy donors. TCRdb's table, derived via immunoSEQ multiplex PCR, lists solely in-frame clones and lacks some. The data contain 200,000 to 250,000 clones, about 91% of them singletons. Study observations and caveats: It was 150 to 200 TCR beta chains that were listed as cytomegalovirus-associated. Specific recognition of CMV antigens was confirmed in vitro for a few chains (all CMV-associated).

While the first cohort had 600 to 800 subjects, the donors belonged to the separate validation cohort of over a hundred subjects. Trimming took off 3 bases at V and 2 bases at J, with 10 bases between the two ends. Germline CDR1 SEHNR, CDR2 FQNEAQ (reference sequence). The CDR3 totals 15 residues. About this clone: Its antigen is still unknown.

The receptor comes from a woman younger than 35 in good health and CMV-seronegative. Sequenced material: PBMCs. This sequence joins TRBV7-9 and TRBJ2-2, with a possible D match to TRBD1 (6 bases). The CDR3 sequence is CASSLGTPNTGELFF. The CDR3 coding sequence is TGTGCCAGCAGCTTGGGGACACCAAACACCGGGGAGCTGTTTTTT.